The 22 T cell receptor beta chains below were found in one sample sequenced in a study of blood T cell repertoires in COVID-19 (dated by TCRdb to the early 2020s). Preparation of the library involved the immunoSEQ multiplex PCR assay. TCRdb stores this immuneACCESS table with in-frame sequences only. Part of the clones is absent; in the studies checked, under half of the shortfall reflects unresolved V genes, and no reason is known for the rest. The sample has just over 20,000 clones on record, about nine tenths of them singletons. In total, the top ten clones hold under 5% of the sample. Sequenced sample: peripheral blood. These receptors all stem from a man over 45 with active COVID-19.

The CDR3 loop is CASSGTTSGGFHEQFF. The CDR3 nucleotides are TGTGCCAGCAGCGGGACGACTAGCGGGGGGTTTCATGAGCAGTTCTTC. The genes are TRBV9 and TRBJ2-1, with 13 bases aligning to TRBD2. CDR3 length: 16 residues. The germline V gene has CDR1 SGDLS and CDR2 YYNGEE. J was trimmed by 8 bases and V by 3 bases; bases with no gene match: 8.

The chain has TRBV2 and TRBJ2-5, with 12 bases identical to TRBD2. Germline trimming cut 3 bases from V and 4 bases from J; bases unmatched to any gene: 3. The CDR3 runs to 15 residues. Germline V gene data show CDR1 as SNHLY and CDR2 as FYNNEI. CDR3 sequence (DNA): TGTGCCAGCAGTGATGAACTAGCGGGGGGAGAGACCCAGTACTTC. As protein: CASSDELAGGETQYF.

V is TRBV5-1 and J is TRBJ1-4; 7 bases line up with TRBD1. Germline assignment: CDR1 SGHRS and CDR2 YFSETQ. The CDR3 totals 16 residues. After removal of 4 bases from V and 8 bases from J, the junction contained 14 bases not matched to a gene. Here the CDR3 reads CASSPLTGSNGEKLFF. In nucleotides, the CDR3 is TGCGCCAGCAGCCCCCTGACAGGGTCTAACGGAGAAAAACTGTTTTTT.

The chain is built from TRBV5-6 and TRBJ2-3, with a weak D call TRBD2 (5 bases). This CDR3 contains 15 residues. Trimming pared 3 bases from V and 4 bases from J, leaving 15 bases between. CDR1 and CDR2 (germline): SGHDT, YYEEEE. In nucleotides, the CDR3 is TGTGCCAGCAGCTGGACTGGTCGCTACTCAGATACGCAGTATTTT. It codes for CASSWTGRYSDTQYF.

The chain links TRBV3-1 (or the pseudogene TRBV3-2) to TRBJ2-1; 7 bases align to TRBD1. Looked up from germline, CDR1 is LGHDT and CDR2 is YNNKEL (reference sequence). V was pared by 1 base and J by 9 bases, with 6 bases of the junction left unmatched. The CDR3 contains 14 residues. DNA of the CDR3: TGTGCCAGCAGCCAAGCTGGGACAGTAAGTGAGCAGTTCTTC. Translated: CASSQAGTVSEQFF.

Written as DNA, the CDR3 is TGTGCCAGCAGCTCCGCCCAGGGCGGGACCCAGTACTTC. Protein: CASSSAQGGTQYF. V and J are TRBV7-2 and TRBJ2-5; D might be TRBD1 (5 bases). Germline CDR1 reads SGHTA; CDR2 reads FQGNSA. The CDR3 loop spans 13 amino acids. Trimming removed 4 bases from V and 7 bases from J, with 13 bases in between.

The chain has TRBV18 and TRBJ1-5; 7 bases line up with TRBD1. Germline V gene sequence: CDR1 KGHSH, CDR2 LQKENI. CDR3 length: 14 residues. The ends lost 5 bases at V and 6 bases at J; junction bases unmatched: 7. This CDR3 is CASSTRTGVQPQHF. Here the CDR3 DNA reads TGTGCCAGCTCAACCCGCACAGGGGTTCAGCCCCAGCATTTT.

This chain links TRBV9 with TRBJ2-1; 8 positions match TRBD2. CDR3 length: 14 amino acids. Germline assignment: CDR1 SGDLS and CDR2 YYNGEE. Trimming cost V 0 bases and J 6 bases; bases outside gene matches: 2. As DNA, the CDR3 is TGTGCCAGCAGCGTAGCGGGGGGGTCCAATGAGCAGTTCTTC. This gives the protein CASSVAGGSNEQFF.

The chain combines TRBV18 with TRBJ1-6; 8 nucleotides align to TRBD1. J was trimmed by 5 bases and V by 4 bases; bases with no gene match: 4. This CDR3 is built from 15 residues. From germline, CDR1 is KGHSH and CDR2 LQKENI. The CDR3 here is CASSLDRGDNSPLHF. CDR3 coding DNA: TGTGCCAGCTCACTCGACAGGGGAGATAATTCACCCCTCCACTTT.

The chain recombines TRBV6-4 with TRBJ2-2, with 11 bases fitting TRBD2. Germline V gives CDR1 MRHNA, CDR2 SNTAGT. This CDR3 spans 20 amino acids. V lost 5 bases, J lost 5 bases, and 19 bases stayed unmatched. CDR3 protein: CASSISGGVLYLEFTGELFF. CDR3 DNA sequence: TGTGCCAGCAGTATTAGCGGGGGGGTGCTGTATCTTGAGTTTACCGGGGAGCTGTTTTTT.

The rearrangement uses TRBV5-1 and TRBJ2-1, with D unclear. The length of the CDR3 is 15 residues. The ends were cut back, 6 bases at V and 5 bases at J, with 18 bases in the middle. Germline CDR1 is SGHRS and CDR2 is YFSETQ. This chain's CDR3 is CASTPSVWVDNEQFF. CDR3 bases: TGCGCCAGCACACCGAGCGTTTGGGTTGACAATGAGCAGTTCTTC.

V is TRBV9 and J is TRBJ2-5; no definite D call. The CDR3 covers 15 residues. CDR1 and CDR2 (germline): SGDLS, YYNGEE. V lost 0 bases and J lost 2, with 11 bases in between. Written as DNA, the CDR3 is TGTGCCAGCAGCGTAGGAACTAACCCACAAGAGACCCAGTACTTC. Amino acids: CASSVGTNPQETQYF.

The CDR3 DNA reads TGCGCCAGCAGCCGAACAGGGTCAGGGGAGACCCAGTACTTC. Translation gives CASSRTGSGETQYF. The genes are TRBV5-1 and TRBJ2-5; D might be TRBD1 (6 bases). The germline CDR1 and CDR2 sequences are SGHRS and YFSETQ. V gave up 4 bases and J gave up 5 bases, with 15 bases separating them. The CDR3 length is 14 residues.

The chain employs TRBV7-2 and TRBJ2-5; the D is unclear. This CDR3 contains 12 residues. V lost 1 base and J lost 5, with 5 bases in between. Germline CDR1 and CDR2: SGHTA and FQGNSA. In DNA form, the CDR3 reads TGTGCCAGCAGCTTAGATCGGGAGACCCAGTACTTC. It yields the protein CASSLDRETQYF. Complete variable domain (other parts from reference TRBV7-2 and TRBJ2-5): GAGVSQSPSNKVTEKGKDVELRCDPISGHTALYWYRQSLGQGLEFLIYFQGNSAPDKSGLPSDRFSAERTGGSVSTLTIQRTQQEDSAVYLCASSLDRETQYFGPGTRLLVL.

The chain is built from TRBV5-6 and TRBJ1-3; D ambiguous. CDR1 is SGHDT, CDR2 YYEEEE, per germline. The V and J ends lost 3 bases and 4 bases respectively, with 14 bases between them. The CDR3 spans 15 residues. The CDR3, as DNA: TGTGCCAGCAGCTCCCGGGATACATCCGGAAACACCATATATTTT. Residues: CASSSRDTSGNTIYF.

V is TRBV19 and J is TRBJ2-3, with D perhaps TRBD2 (6 bases). This CDR3 spans 16 amino acids. V was clipped by 5 bases and J by 5 bases, with 20 bases between them. Germline CDR1 is LNHDA and CDR2 is SQIVND (reference sequence). CDR3 sequence: CASSAFLGGPVDTQYF. DNA for the CDR3: TGTGCCAGTAGTGCGTTTTTGGGGGGTCCCGTAGATACGCAGTATTTT.

This chain connects TRBV19 to TRBJ1-5; a weak D match, TRBD1 (5 bases). Deletions cut 3 bases from V and 0 bases from J, with 12 bases between. The germline gives CDR1 LNHDA, CDR2 SQIVND (reference sequence). This CDR3 has 16 residues. The CDR3 DNA is TGTGCCAGTAGTATCCTGGGGCCGTATAGCAATCAGCCCCAGCATTTT. Translated, it gives CASSILGPYSNQPQHF.

The chain recombines TRBV2 with TRBJ2-3, with TRBD2 as a possible D gene (6 bases). From germline, CDR1 is SNHLY and CDR2 FYNNEI. V lost 7 bases to trimming and J lost 0 bases, with 8 bases between them. The CDR3 sequence is 13 residues long. CDR3 region: CASMGTSTDTQYF. CDR3 sequence (DNA): TGTGCCAGCATGGGGACTAGCACAGATACGCAGTATTTT.

V usage is TRBV5-1 and J usage is TRBJ1-2; 9 bases fit TRBD1. CDR1 SGHRS and CDR2 YFSETQ come from the germline V gene. Trimming at V came to 3 bases and at J to 2 bases, leaving 2 bases not matched to a gene. The CDR3 totals 14 residues. DNA of the CDR3: TGCGCCAGCAGCTCCGGGACAGGGAACTATGGCTACACCTTC. Translation: CASSSGTGNYGYTF.

V and J are TRBV19 and TRBJ1-6, with D possibly being TRBD1 (5 bases). V was shortened by 6 bases and J by 5 bases, with 14 bases between the two germline ends. The germline V gene encodes CDR1 LNHDA and CDR2 SQIVND (reference sequence). The CDR3 is 15 residues long. CDR3 bases: TGTGCCAGTAGCGAGACAGTTTTGCATAATTCACCCCTCCACTTT. Protein sequence: CASSETVLHNSPLHF.

J is TRBJ2-2 and V is TRBV3-1 (or the pseudogene TRBV3-2); D might be TRBD2 (6 bases). Trimming cost V 4 bases and J 9 bases, with 18 bases left between them. The V gene's germline CDR1 is LGHDT and CDR2 YNNKEL (reference sequence). The CDR3 sequence is 15 residues long. CDR3 in DNA: TGTGCCAGCAGCCCGCTAGTAGTGGGAGGACGGGAGCTGTTTTTT. This translates into CASSPLVVGGRELFF.

The chain is built from TRBV10-3 and TRBJ1-1; 7 bases line up with TRBD1. Germline trimming cut 2 bases from V and 1 base from J; bases unmatched to any gene: 4. The CDR3 extends over 15 amino acids. Germline CDR1 reads ENHRY; CDR2 reads SYGVKD. The CDR3 reads CAISETGVENTEAFF. In nucleotides, the CDR3 is TGTGCCATCAGTGAGACAGGGGTAGAGAACACTGAAGCTTTCTTT.